The clone carrying this TCR beta chain was seen more than once but under ten times. Its antigen is undetermined. This sample stems from a study of cytomegalovirus exposure and HLA in healthy donors. Notes on the study in general: Most likely, a cluster of highly shared sequence variants arose as a sequencing artifact. Many donors shared some public TCRs, even though most TCR sequences were rare. Analyzed later, association rates of TCRs varied across HLA loci, with DRB1 most and HLA-C fewest.

The trim removed 2 bases at V and 2 bases at J, leaving 8 bases unmatched. The CDR3 consists of 19 residues. Germline lookup yields CDR1 LGHNA and CDR2 YSLEER. PCR amplification relied on 60 Vbeta primers (plus 13 Jbeta primers). Sequencing used immunoSEQ multiplex PCR; TCRdb keeps in-frame clones, though not all of them. The data show 85,000 to 120,000 clones, 65% to 80% seen once. This clonotype was obtained from a male donor in good health and CMV-seropositive. The sequencing input was PBMCs. The J gene is TRBJ2-3, the V gene TRBV4-3, with TRBD2 matching 15 bases. The chain's CDR3 is CASSQIIGTSGRITDTQYF. CDR3 coding DNA: TGCGCCAGCAGCCAAATAATCGGGACTAGCGGGAGGATCACAGATACGCAGTATTTT.